This is a list of T cell receptor beta chains from one sample in a study of blood T cell repertoires in COVID-19. Clones were sequenced by immunoSEQ multiplex PCR, and TCRdb holds only the in-frame ones, with some missing. The data show roughly 380,000 clones, more than 75% seen once. Material for sequencing was PBMCs or T cells enriched from blood (not recorded which). The receptors come from a man aged 25-40 years who had recovered from COVID-19. CDR3s include the opening cysteine and the closing phenylalanine or tryptophan. The D gene is left open where the match is weak. Clone size is given for some rows only: seen once, a few or many times, or a class if the clone is expanded.

D: NA; size: NA; V: TRBV5-4; J: TRBJ2-5; CDR3: CASSLVGEETQYF; DNA: TGTGCCAGCAGCTTGGTGGGAGAGGAGACCCAGTACTTC
D: NA; size: NA; V: TRBV19; J: TRBJ1-4; CDR3: CASNGGFTNEKLFF; DNA: TGTGCCAGCAACGGGGGTTTTACTAATGAAAAACTGTTTTTT
D: TRBD2; size: NA; V: TRBV10-3; J: TRBJ2-1; CDR3: CAISEVRTSNEQFF; DNA: TGTGCCATCAGTGAGGTAAGGACTAGCAATGAGCAGTTCTTC
D: NA; size: NA; V: TRBV27; J: TRBJ1-2; CDR3: CASRGFNYGYTF; DNA: TGTGCCAGCAGGGGCTTCAACTATGGCTACACCTTC
D: NA; size: once; V: TRBV19; J: TRBJ2-7; CDR3: CASSIKTGVFHEQYF; DNA: TGTGCCAGTAGCATCAAGACAGGCGTTTTCCACGAGCAGTACTTC
D: NA; size: NA; V: TRBV25-1; J: TRBJ1-1; CDR3: CASSERGLGDRNTEAFF; DNA: TGTGCCAGCAGTGAACGTGGGTTAGGGGATAGGAACACTGAAGCTTTCTTT
D: TRBD1; size: few; V: TRBV18; J: TRBJ1-4; CDR3: CASSPTQGAKGEKLFF; DNA: TGTGCCAGCTCACCGACCCAGGGGGCGAAGGGTGAAAAACTGTTTTTT
D: TRBD1; size: NA; V: TRBV19; J: TRBJ1-5; CDR3: CASSSTPGTGENQPQHF; DNA: TGTGCCAGTAGTTCAACCCCCGGGACAGGGGAAAATCAGCCCCAGCATTTT
D: TRBD2; size: NA; V: TRBV12-3/TRBV12-4; J: TRBJ2-1; CDR3: CASASGGYNEQFF; DNA: TGTGCCAGCGCTAGCGGGGGATACAATGAGCAGTTCTTC
D: TRBD2; size: many; V: TRBV29-1; J: TRBJ2-5; CDR3: CSVVKGGATETQYF; DNA: TGCAGCGTGGTCAAGGGAGGGGCCACCGAGACCCAGTACTTC
D: NA; size: few; V: TRBV11-2; J: TRBJ1-1; CDR3: CASSGQGGTEAFF; DNA: TGTGCCAGCAGCGGGCAGGGAGGAACTGAAGCTTTCTTT
D: TRBD1; size: NA; V: TRBV5-8; J: TRBJ1-4; CDR3: CASSLSGTGHEKLFF; DNA: TGTGCCAGCAGCTTGTCCGGGACAGGGCACGAAAAACTGTTTTTT
D: NA; size: NA; V: TRBV9; J: TRBJ2-2; CDR3: CASSVGGGTGELFF; DNA: TGTGCCAGCAGCGTAGGAGGGGGCACCGGGGAGCTGTTTTTT
D: TRBD1; size: once; V: TRBV29-1; J: TRBJ1-2; CDR3: CSVAGTEGNYGYTF; DNA: TGCAGCGTCGCCGGGACAGAAGGTAACTATGGCTACACCTTC
D: NA; size: NA; V: TRBV11-3; J: TRBJ2-2; CDR3: CASSLDGRNTGELFF; DNA: TGTGCCAGCAGCTTAGATGGGAGGAACACCGGGGAGCTGTTTTTT
D: TRBD1; size: NA; V: TRBV18; J: TRBJ1-6; CDR3: CASSLGTGPNSPLHF; DNA: TGTGCCAGCTCACTGGGGACAGGGCCGAATTCACCCCTCCACTTT
D: TRBD1; size: NA; V: TRBV6-5; J: TRBJ2-7; CDR3: CASSDSGRGTYEQYF; DNA: TGTGCCAGCAGTGACTCGGGCAGGGGGACCTACGAGCAGTACTTC
D: TRBD2; size: NA; V: TRBV9; J: TRBJ2-3; CDR3: CASSVERGSSTDTQYF; DNA: TGTGCCAGCAGCGTAGAGCGGGGGAGTAGCACAGATACGCAGTATTTT
D: NA; size: NA; V: TRBV2; J: TRBJ2-2; CDR3: CASSEADTGELFF; DNA: TGTGCCAGCAGTGAGGCTGACACCGGGGAGCTGTTTTTT
D: TRBD1; size: NA; V: TRBV5-4; J: TRBJ1-4; CDR3: CASSRGTVATNEKLFF; DNA: TGTGCCAGCAGCCGTGGGACAGTTGCAACTAATGAAAAACTGTTTTTT
D: NA; size: NA; V: TRBV11-2; J: TRBJ2-7; CDR3: CASSSLDRYEQYF; DNA: TGTGCCAGCAGCTCCCTCGACAGGTACGAGCAGTACTTC
D: NA; size: NA; V: TRBV3-1/TRBV3-2; J: TRBJ1-6; CDR3: CASSSQGLNNSPLHF; DNA: TGTGCCAGCAGCTCCCAGGGGTTAAATAATTCACCCCTCCACTTT
D: TRBD1; size: NA; V: TRBV7-6; J: TRBJ1-1; CDR3: CASSIDPGQYTEAFF; DNA: TGTGCCAGCAGCATAGACCCGGGACAGTACACTGAAGCTTTCTTT
D: NA; size: NA; V: TRBV6-5; J: TRBJ1-3; CDR3: CASSYVNSGNTIYF; DNA: TGTGCCAGCAGTTACGTCAACTCTGGAAACACCATATATTTT
D: NA; size: NA; V: TRBV5-1; J: TRBJ2-3; CDR3: CASSEANTQYF; DNA: TGCGCCAGCAGCGAGGCAAATACGCAGTATTTT
D: NA; size: few; V: TRBV7-8; J: TRBJ1-3; CDR3: CASSTGTGNTIYF; DNA: TGTGCCAGTAGTACAGGGACTGGAAACACCATATATTTT
D: TRBD1; size: NA; V: TRBV4-1; J: TRBJ1-6; CDR3: CASSQGQGGSSPLHF; DNA: TGCGCCAGCAGCCAAGGACAGGGGGGGAGTTCACCCCTCCACTTT
D: NA; size: NA; V: TRBV9; J: TRBJ1-2; CDR3: CASSVGGWGPDGYTF; DNA: TGTGCCAGCAGCGTAGGGGGCTGGGGGCCCGATGGCTACACCTTC
D: NA; size: NA; V: TRBV19; J: TRBJ2-7; CDR3: CASSTLDSHLKYF; DNA: TGTGCCAGTAGTACACTCGACAGCCACCTTAAATACTTC
D: NA; size: once; V: TRBV10-2; J: TRBJ1-1; CDR3: CASSEGASSFF; DNA: TGCGCCAGCAGTGAAGGGGCCTCTTCTTTTTTT
D: NA; size: NA; V: TRBV5-1; J: TRBJ2-1; CDR3: CASSLFAGLNEQFF; DNA: TGCGCCAGCAGCTTGTTCGCAGGGTTAAATGAGCAGTTCTTC
D: NA; size: few; V: TRBV6-2/TRBV6-3; J: TRBJ1-5; CDR3: CASSRGGWQPQHF; DNA: TGTGCCAGCAGTCGCGGGGGGTGGCAGCCCCAGCATTTT
D: NA; size: NA; V: TRBV30; J: TRBJ1-1; CDR3: CAWSLTEAFF; DNA: TGTGCCTGGAGTCTCACTGAAGCTTTCTTT
D: TRBD1; size: NA; V: TRBV5-1; J: TRBJ2-7; CDR3: CASSWGSMRQGLGEQYF; DNA: TGCGCCAGCAGCTGGGGGTCGATGCGACAGGGTCTGGGAGAGCAGTACTTC
D: NA; size: NA; V: TRBV12-3/TRBV12-4; J: TRBJ2-5; CDR3: CASSLQRETQYF; DNA: TGTGCCAGCAGTCTACAGAGAGAGACCCAGTACTTC
D: NA; size: NA; V: TRBV2; J: TRBJ1-6; CDR3: CASILQSSYNSPLHF; DNA: TGTGCCAGCATCTTACAGAGCTCCTATAATTCACCCCTCCACTTT
D: TRBD1; size: once; V: TRBV12-5; J: TRBJ1-5; CDR3: CASGLVLDRTGVYSNQPQHF; DNA: TGTGCTAGTGGTTTGGTACTTGACAGGACAGGGGTCTATAGCAATCAGCCCCAGCATTTT
D: TRBD1; size: NA; V: TRBV18; J: TRBJ1-6; CDR3: CASSLGQALSYNSPLHF; DNA: TGTGCCAGCTCACTGGGACAGGCGCTCTCCTATAATTCACCCCTCCACTTT
D: TRBD1; size: NA; V: TRBV14; J: TRBJ1-2; CDR3: CASSPWTGTIYGYTF; DNA: TGTGCCAGCAGCCCTTGGACAGGGACCATCTATGGCTACACCTTC
D: NA; size: NA; V: TRBV6-5; J: TRBJ1-5; CDR3: CASSLDSGNQPQHF; DNA: TGTGCCAGCAGCCTCGACAGTGGCAATCAGCCCCAGCATTTT